Following are 32 T cell receptor beta chains from one sample sequenced in a study of blood T cell repertoires in COVID-19. The data were produced by immunoSEQ multiplex PCR, yet TCRdb's version contains in-frame clones alone and is incomplete. The profile covers over 250,000 clones, with roughly 87% appearing a single time and 0.65% to 0.9% taken by the ten largest. Source material: peripheral blood. These TCRs come from a woman in her twenties or thirties with acute or convalescent COVID-19.

The chain is built from TRBV19 and TRBJ1-1; tentative D call: TRBD1 (6 bases). Germline CDR1 is LNHDA and CDR2 is SQIVND (reference sequence). V lost 3 bases and J 4 bases, leaving 15 bases between the germline ends. The CDR3 is 15 residues long. The CDR3, as DNA: TGTGCCAGTAGTATCTTGGGCAGGGGCTTCACTGAAGCTTTCTTT. Protein product: CASSILGRGFTEAFF.

This chain uses TRBV27 with TRBJ1-3; D ambiguous. Looked up from germline, CDR1 is MNHEY and CDR2 is SMNVEV (reference sequence). The CDR3 sequence is 15 residues long. Trimming removed 1 base at V and 2 bases at J, with 9 bases between. In DNA form, the CDR3 reads TGTGCCAGCAGTTTATTCTTGGGCACTGGAAACACCATATATTTT. Its translation is CASSLFLGTGNTIYF.

The chain carries TRBV5-6 and TRBJ2-3; 9 bases are shared with TRBD2. Losses at the gene ends were 4 bases for V and 2 bases for J; bases not matched to a gene: 17. The CDR3 is 19 residues long. Germline V gene lookup returns CDR1 SGHDT and CDR2 YYEEEE. The CDR3 here is CASSNALGASGTPTDTQYF. In DNA, the CDR3 is TGTGCCAGCAGCAATGCCTTAGGCGCTAGCGGGACACCCACAGATACGCAGTATTTT. Supplemented by reference TRBV5-6 and TRBJ2-3, the full variable domain reads DAGVTQSPTHLIKTRGQQVTLRCSPKSGHDTVSWYQQALGQGPQFIFQYYEEEERQRGNFPDRFSGHQFPNYSSELNVNALLLGDSALYLCASSNALGASGTPTDTQYFGPGTRLTVL.

The V gene is TRBV5-4, the J gene TRBJ1-3; D is uncertain. Trimming took 5 bases from V and 4 from J, leaving 7 bases between them. The CDR3 has 12 residues. The germline V gene has CDR1 SGHNT and CDR2 YYREEE (reference sequence). The CDR3: CASSYLGNTIYF. DNA for the CDR3: TGTGCCAGCAGTTATTTAGGAAACACCATATATTTT.

The chain links TRBV6-5 to TRBJ2-7; 9 bases line up with TRBD2. Germline-derived CDR1 and CDR2 are MNHEY and SVGAGI. Trimming at V came to 5 bases and at J to 3 bases, leaving 8 bases not matched to a gene. This CDR3 has 15 amino acids. The DNA for the CDR3 is TGTGCCAGCAGTCCCTATAGCGGGAGCAGCTACGAGCAGTACTTC. Amino acids: CASSPYSGSSYEQYF.

The chain is built from TRBV7-9 and TRBJ1-2, with D hard to call. V lost 1 base, J lost 8 bases, and 11 bases lay in between. The CDR3 covers 13 residues. In germline, CDR1 is SEHNR, CDR2 FQNEAQ (reference sequence). CDR3 loop: CASSLGGQGGYTF. The CDR3 bases are TGTGCCAGCAGCTTAGGTGGGCAAGGCGGCTACACCTTC.

J is TRBJ2-7 and V is TRBV5-4; the D gene is possibly TRBD1 (6 bases). Germline CDR1 is SGHNT and CDR2 is YYREEE (reference sequence). The germline V and J ends were trimmed by 5 bases and 1 base, with 13 bases remaining between them. The CDR3 sequence is 14 residues long. The chain's CDR3 is CASSPGTYSYEQYF. CDR3 DNA: TGTGCCAGCAGTCCCGGGACATATTCCTACGAGCAGTACTTC.

CDR3: CSAFTGDLFF. CDR3 bases: TGCAGTGCTTTTACAGGAGATCTGTTTTTT. V is TRBV20-1 and J is TRBJ1-4; tentative D call: TRBD1 (5 bases). Germline-derived CDR1 and CDR2 are DFQATT and SNEGSKA (reference sequence). This CDR3 has 10 amino acids. The germline V and J ends were trimmed by 5 bases and 14 bases, with 12 bases remaining between them.

The CDR3 is CASSQDGGGTGGDEQFF. The CDR3 DNA reads TGTGCCAGCAGCCAAGATGGGGGCGGGACAGGGGGCGATGAGCAGTTCTTC. This sequence joins TRBV4-2 and TRBJ2-1, with 12 bases aligning to TRBD1. CDR1 and CDR2 from the germline V gene are LGHNA and YNFKEQ. V lost 0 bases and J lost 8; bases outside the gene matches: 8. The CDR3 covers 17 residues.

A word on this clone: Within the sample, other DNA sequences also encode this same CDR3. The rearrangement uses TRBV5-1 and TRBJ1-2, with a tentative D call TRBD1 (5 bases). CDR1 and CDR2 from the germline V gene are SGHRS and YFSETQ. V lost 0 bases to trimming and J lost 2 bases, with 5 bases between them. The CDR3 is made up of 13 amino acids. The CDR3 DNA reads as TGCGCCAGCAGCTTGGGACAGAACTATGGCTACACCTTC. This translates into CASSLGQNYGYTF.

The genes are TRBV2 and TRBJ2-7; possible D gene TRBD1, 6 bases. Between the trimmed V and J ends, which lost 3 bases and 3 bases, there was a span of 12 bases. CDR1 and CDR2 (germline): SNHLY, FYNNEI. This CDR3 spans 14 amino acids. The CDR3 bases are TGTGCCAGCAGTGAGCAGGGGAGTATCTACGAGCAGTACTTC. The encoded protein is CASSEQGSIYEQYF.

V usage is TRBV25-1 and J usage is TRBJ1-4, with D maybe TRBD1 (6 bases). Germline CDR1 reads MGHDK; CDR2 reads SYGVNS. The CDR3 sequence is 15 residues long. The V and J ends lost 1 base and 6 bases respectively, with 12 bases between them. The CDR3 spells CASSEFGQPHEKLFF. The CDR3 DNA sequence: TGTGCCAGCAGTGAATTCGGACAGCCCCATGAAAAACTGTTTTTT.

The rearrangement joins TRBV7-6 to TRBJ1-6; D possibly corresponds to TRBD1 (6 bases). Germline V CDR1 and CDR2: SGHVS, FNYEAQ. The V gene lost 6 bases and the J gene lost 6 bases, with 15 bases spanning the gap. CDR3 size: 15 residues. The CDR3 reads CASRLRTAANSPLHF. The DNA of the CDR3 is TGTGCCAGCAGATTACGGACAGCGGCTAATTCACCCCTCCACTTT.

This chain joins TRBV27 and TRBJ2-2, with a tentative D call TRBD2 (5 bases). V lost 2 bases to trimming and J lost 4 bases, with 11 bases between them. CDR3 length: 15 amino acids. Germline V lookup: CDR1 MNHEY, CDR2 SMNVEV (reference sequence). In nucleotides, the CDR3 is TGTGCCAGCAGTTTAGCCCTAGCCAGCACCGGGGAGCTGTTTTTT. Protein sequence: CASSLALASTGELFF.

The rearrangement joins TRBV5-1 to TRBJ2-7, with D possibly matching TRBD1 (5 bases). CDR3 length equals 13 residues. Looked up from germline, CDR1 is SGHRS and CDR2 is YFSETQ. The ends were cut back, 1 base at V and 7 bases at J, with 12 bases in the middle. The CDR3 DNA is TGCGCCAGCAGCTTGTTCAGGGCTGGGGAGCAGTACTTC. It translates to CASSLFRAGEQYF.

J is TRBJ1-1 and V is TRBV9, with a possible D match to TRBD1 (5 bases). Germline values: CDR1 SGDLS, CDR2 YYNGEE. The CDR3 runs 17 residues. Trimming removed 0 bases at V and 0 bases at J, with 15 bases between. This CDR3 is CASSVDPQGNMNTEAFF. CDR3 bases: TGTGCCAGCAGCGTAGACCCCCAGGGAAACATGAACACTGAAGCTTTCTTT.

The V call is TRBV7-2, the J call TRBJ1-5; D uncertain. The CDR3 contains 14 residues. Germline CDR1 SGHTA, CDR2 FQGNSA. Trimming cost V 5 bases and J 5 bases, with 13 bases left between them. CDR3 nucleotide sequence: TGTGCCAGCAGCCCCGGGCTGCGGGATCAGCCCCAGCATTTT. This codes for CASSPGLRDQPQHF.

The gene calls are TRBV12-3 or TRBV12-4 and TRBJ1-5; 7 nucleotides line up with TRBD1. CDR3 size: 12 residues. Losses at the gene ends were 3 bases for V and 11 bases for J; bases not matched to a gene: 4. The CDR3: CASSLSDRAQHF. The CDR3 nucleotides are TGTGCCAGCAGTTTGAGTGACAGGGCCCAGCATTTT.

The chain links TRBV30 to TRBJ2-5; possibly TRBD1 for D (7 bases). The V end was cut by 0 bases, the J end by 5 bases, with 13 bases between. The germline CDR1 and CDR2 sequences are GTSNPN and SVGIG (reference sequence). The CDR3 extends over 14 amino acids. In nucleotides, the CDR3 is TGTGCCTGGAGTGTACCGACAGGGAGGGAGACCCAGTACTTC. Its protein is CAWSVPTGRETQYF.

This clone is a singleton in its sample. This rearrangement joins TRBV6-2 or TRBV6-3 to TRBJ1-2, with D possibly being TRBD1 (5 bases). Germline CDR1 MNHEY, CDR2 SVGEGT. Trimming took 0 bases from V and 3 from J, leaving 11 bases between them. There are 15 residues in the CDR3. The CDR3 DNA reads as TGTGCCAGCAGTTACTCCGGGGGACGCTACTATGGCTACACCTTC. Amino acid sequence: CASSYSGGRYYGYTF.

V usage is TRBV9 and J usage is TRBJ2-7; D call uncertain. Deletions cut 3 bases from V and 5 bases from J, with 15 bases between. CDR3 length: 14 amino acids. Looked up from germline, CDR1 is SGDLS and CDR2 is YYNGEE. CDR3 nucleotide sequence: TGTGCCAGCAGCGCCGGAGTGGGTACCCACGAGCAGTACTTC. Translated: CASSAGVGTHEQYF.

The genes are TRBV6-4 and TRBJ2-2, with 8 bases matching TRBD2. After removal of 5 bases from V and 3 bases from J, the junction contained 5 bases not matched to a gene. Germline V gene lookup returns CDR1 MRHNA and CDR2 SNTAGT. The CDR3 is 15 residues long. The CDR3: CASSFSGIDTGELFF. CDR3 coding DNA: TGTGCCAGCAGTTTTAGCGGGATAGACACCGGGGAGCTGTTTTTT.

The chain links TRBV29-1 to TRBJ1-2; 8 bases match TRBD1. This CDR3 has 11 amino acids. Germline values: CDR1 SQVTM, CDR2 ANQGSEA. The ends lost 7 bases at V and 7 bases at J; junction bases unmatched: 5. The CDR3 loop reads CSDDRGGGYTF. The CDR3 DNA sequence: TGCAGCGACGACAGGGGCGGTGGCTACACCTTC.

J is TRBJ1-4 and V is TRBV4-3; TRBD1 might be the D (6 bases). Germline lookup yields CDR1 LGHNA and CDR2 YSLEER. The CDR3 is 18 amino acids. Trimming stripped 4 bases from V and 8 bases from J, with 26 bases between. The CDR3 sequence: CASSPIVGHRTKKEKLFF. The CDR3 DNA sequence: TGCGCCAGCAGCCCGATTGTGGGACATCGAACGAAGAAAGAAAAACTGTTTTTT.

The gene calls are TRBV19 and TRBJ2-3; 8 nucleotides match TRBD2. V lost 10 bases, J lost 6 bases, and 12 bases stayed unmatched. The CDR3 is 14 amino acids. Per germline, CDR1 LNHDA and CDR2 SQIVND (reference sequence). The CDR3 reads CATGRLALSDTQYF. In DNA, the CDR3 is TGTGCCACCGGGAGACTAGCGTTATCGGATACGCAGTATTTT. Full variable domain (remainder filled in from reference TRBV19 and TRBJ2-3): DGGITQSPKYLFRKEGQNVTLSCEQNLNHDAMYWYRQDPGQGLRLIYYSQIVNDFQKGDIAEGYSVSREKKESFPLTVTSAQKNPTAFYLCATGRLALSDTQYFGPGTRLTVL.

The chain is built from TRBV19 and TRBJ1-5; D perhaps matches TRBD1 (5 bases). Trimming took 9 bases from V and 0 from J, leaving 12 bases between them. The CDR3 sequence is 14 residues long. The V gene's germline CDR1 is LNHDA and CDR2 SQIVND (reference sequence). CDR3 protein: CASATAHSNQPQHF. CDR3 DNA sequence: TGTGCCAGCGCGACAGCCCATAGCAATCAGCCCCAGCATTTT.

The rearrangement links TRBV9 to TRBJ2-2; 8 nucleotides line up with TRBD2. This CDR3 has 16 amino acids. The junction had 4 bases not matched to a gene; V was cut back by 0 bases and J by 3 bases. Germline CDR1 SGDLS, CDR2 YYNGEE. In DNA form, the CDR3 reads TGTGCCAGCAGCGTAGGGATCGGGAGGGACACCGGGGAGCTGTTTTTT. It translates to CASSVGIGRDTGELFF. The variable domain in full, with the rest retrieved from reference TRBV9 and TRBJ2-2, is DSGVTQTPKHLITATGQRVTLRCSPRSGDLSVYWYQQSLDQGLQFLIQYYNGEERAKGNILERFSAQQFPDLHSELNLSSLELGDSALYFCASSVGIGRDTGELFFGEGSRLTVL.

The J gene is TRBJ1-5, the V gene TRBV2, with 9 bases lining up with TRBD1. CDR3 length: 15 residues. The germline V gene has CDR1 SNHLY and CDR2 FYNNEI. Trimming removed 5 bases from V and 7 bases from J; junction bases left unmatched: 9. The CDR3: CASSLQGQGWQPQHF. The CDR3 DNA reads TGTGCCAGCAGTCTGCAGGGACAGGGTTGGCAGCCCCAGCATTTT.

V is TRBV19 and J is TRBJ1-5, with D perhaps TRBD1 (6 bases). This CDR3 region has 15 residues. Germline V lookup: CDR1 LNHDA, CDR2 SQIVND (reference sequence). V lost 6 bases to trimming and J lost 4 bases, with 16 bases between them. The DNA for the CDR3 is TGTGCCAGTAGGGCCACGGACAGATTTAATCAGCCCCAGCATTTT. Protein product: CASRATDRFNQPQHF.

This clone has more than one count but fewer than ten. The chain is built from TRBV30 and TRBJ2-7; a weak D match, TRBD2 (5 bases). The germline gives CDR1 GTSNPN, CDR2 SVGIG (reference sequence). The ends were cut back, 0 bases at V and 5 bases at J, with 8 bases in the middle. The CDR3 runs to 12 residues. As DNA, the CDR3 is TGTGCCTGGAGTGTACTCGGGGACGAGCAGTACTTC. Residues: CAWSVLGDEQYF.

The gene calls are TRBV28 and TRBJ1-5, with 7 bases that match TRBD1. Germline V gives CDR1 MDHEN, CDR2 SYDVKM. V trimming: 3 bases; J trimming: 3 bases; junction bases outside the gene matches: 5. CDR3 length: 15 residues. The CDR3 DNA sequence: TGTGCCAGCAGTTTGTCCAGGGGGATCAATCAGCCCCAGCATTTT. Amino acids: CASSLSRGINQPQHF.

The chain links TRBV19 to TRBJ1-5, with TRBD1 as a possible D gene (6 bases). CDR3 length equals 14 residues. CDR1 and CDR2 (germline): LNHDA, SQIVND (reference sequence). Trimming cost V 5 bases and J 3 bases, with 11 bases left between them. The CDR3 region is CASSAGQYNQPQHF. As DNA, the CDR3 is TGTGCCAGTAGTGCCGGACAGTACAATCAGCCCCAGCATTTT.